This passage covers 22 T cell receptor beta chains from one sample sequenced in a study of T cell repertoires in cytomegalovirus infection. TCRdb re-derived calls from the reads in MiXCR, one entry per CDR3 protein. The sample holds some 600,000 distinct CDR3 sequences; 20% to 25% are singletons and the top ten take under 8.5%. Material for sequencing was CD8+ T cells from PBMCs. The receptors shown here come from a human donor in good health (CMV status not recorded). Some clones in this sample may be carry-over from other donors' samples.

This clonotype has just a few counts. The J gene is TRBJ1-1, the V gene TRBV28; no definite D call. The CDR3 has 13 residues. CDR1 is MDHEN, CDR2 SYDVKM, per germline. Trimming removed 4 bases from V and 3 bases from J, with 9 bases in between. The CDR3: CASSWVKYTEAFF. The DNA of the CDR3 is TGTGCCAGCAGTTGGGTGAAGTACACTGAAGCTTTCTTT.

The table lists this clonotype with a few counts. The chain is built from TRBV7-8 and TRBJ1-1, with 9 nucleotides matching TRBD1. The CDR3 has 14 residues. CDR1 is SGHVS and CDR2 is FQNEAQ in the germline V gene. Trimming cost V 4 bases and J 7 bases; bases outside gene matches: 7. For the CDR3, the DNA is TGTGCCAGCAGCTCCGACAGGGGGTGGGTTGAAGCTTTCTTT. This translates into CASSSDRGWVEAFF.

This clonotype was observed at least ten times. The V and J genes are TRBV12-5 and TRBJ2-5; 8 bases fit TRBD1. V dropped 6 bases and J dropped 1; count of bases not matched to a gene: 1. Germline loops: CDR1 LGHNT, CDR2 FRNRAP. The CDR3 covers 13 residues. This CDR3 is CASGQGAQETQYF. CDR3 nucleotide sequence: TGTGCTAGTGGCCAGGGGGCCCAAGAGACCCAGTACTTC.

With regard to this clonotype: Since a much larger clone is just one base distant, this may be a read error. The chain's CDR3 is CASSLEPESGYAF. The CDR3 coding sequence is TGTGCCAGCAGTTTAGAACCTGAGTCGGGCTACGCCTTC. The chain joins TRBV12-3 or TRBV12-4 to TRBJ1-2; D uncertain. The CDR3 extends over 13 amino acids.

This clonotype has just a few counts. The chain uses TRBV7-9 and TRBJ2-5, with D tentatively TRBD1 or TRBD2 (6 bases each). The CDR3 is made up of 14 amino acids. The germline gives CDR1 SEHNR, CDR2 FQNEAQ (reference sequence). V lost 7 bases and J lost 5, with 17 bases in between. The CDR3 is CASTPDGGWETQYF. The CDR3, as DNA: TGTGCCAGCACCCCAGACGGGGGCTGGGAGACCCAGTACTTC. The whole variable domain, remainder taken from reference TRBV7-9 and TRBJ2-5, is DTGVSQNPRHKITKRGQNVTFRCDPISEHNRLYWYRQTLGQGPEFLTYFQNEAQLEKSRLLSDRFSAERPKGSFSTLEIQRTEQGDSAMYLCASTPDGGWETQYFGPGTRLLVL.

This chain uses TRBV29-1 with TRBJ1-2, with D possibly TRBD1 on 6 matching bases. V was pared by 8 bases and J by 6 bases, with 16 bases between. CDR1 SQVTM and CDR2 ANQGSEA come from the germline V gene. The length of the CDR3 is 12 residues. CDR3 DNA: TGCAGCCTAGGGGGGGCGAAGGATGGCTACACCTTC. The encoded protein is CSLGGAKDGYTF.

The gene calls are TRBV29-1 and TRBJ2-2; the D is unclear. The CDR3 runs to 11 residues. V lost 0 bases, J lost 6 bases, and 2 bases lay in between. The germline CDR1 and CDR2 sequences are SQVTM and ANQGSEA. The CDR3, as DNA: TGCAGCGTTGAAGATGCCGGGGAGCTGTTTTTT. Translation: CSVEDAGELFF.

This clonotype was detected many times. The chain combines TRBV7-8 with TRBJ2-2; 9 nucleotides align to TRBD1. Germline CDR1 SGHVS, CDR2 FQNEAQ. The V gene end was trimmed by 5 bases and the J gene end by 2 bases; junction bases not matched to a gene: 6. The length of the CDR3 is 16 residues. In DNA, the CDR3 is TGTGCCAGCAGCCCTCGGACAGGGGTTAACACCGGGGAGCTGTTTTTT. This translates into CASSPRTGVNTGELFF.

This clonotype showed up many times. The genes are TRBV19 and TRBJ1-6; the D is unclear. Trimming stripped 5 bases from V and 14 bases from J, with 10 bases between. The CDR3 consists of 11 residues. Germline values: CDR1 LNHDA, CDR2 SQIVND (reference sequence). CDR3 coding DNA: TGTGCCAGTAGTGAAGGCTGGACCCTCCACTTT. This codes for CASSEGWTLHF.

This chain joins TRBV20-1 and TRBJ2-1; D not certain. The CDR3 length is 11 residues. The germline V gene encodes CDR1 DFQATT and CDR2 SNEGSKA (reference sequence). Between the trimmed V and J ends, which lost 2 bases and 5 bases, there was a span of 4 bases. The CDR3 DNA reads TGCAGTGCTAGACGGGACAATGAGCAGTTCTTC. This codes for CSARRDNEQFF.

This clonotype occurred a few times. The DNA of the CDR3 is TGTGCCAGCAGTCTCACGGACAGGGGGAGGACTGAAGCTTTCTTT. It specifies CASSLTDRGRTEAFF. The chain combines TRBV28 with TRBJ1-1, with 10 bases aligning to TRBD1. This CDR3 comprises 15 residues. The ends lost 5 bases at V and 5 bases at J; junction bases unmatched: 8. Germline V gene sequence: CDR1 MDHEN, CDR2 SYDVKM.

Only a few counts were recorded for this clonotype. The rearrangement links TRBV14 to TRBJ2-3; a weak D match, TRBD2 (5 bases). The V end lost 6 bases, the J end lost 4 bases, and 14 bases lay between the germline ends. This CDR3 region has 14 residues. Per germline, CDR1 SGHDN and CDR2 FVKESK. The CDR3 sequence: CASSPHGVADTQYF. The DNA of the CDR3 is TGTGCCAGCAGTCCTCACGGGGTGGCAGATACGCAGTATTTT. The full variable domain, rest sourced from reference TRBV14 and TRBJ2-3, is EAGVTQFPSHSVIEKGQTVTLRCDPISGHDNLYWYRRVMGKEIKFLLHFVKESKQDESGMPNNRFLAERTGGTYSTLKVQPAELEDSGVYFCASSPHGVADTQYFGPGTRLTVL.

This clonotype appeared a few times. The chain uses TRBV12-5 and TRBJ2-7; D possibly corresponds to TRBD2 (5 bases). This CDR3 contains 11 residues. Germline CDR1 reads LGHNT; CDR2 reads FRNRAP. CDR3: CAGEKTYEQYV. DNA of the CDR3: TGTGCCGGGGAGAAAACCTACGAGCAGTACGTC.

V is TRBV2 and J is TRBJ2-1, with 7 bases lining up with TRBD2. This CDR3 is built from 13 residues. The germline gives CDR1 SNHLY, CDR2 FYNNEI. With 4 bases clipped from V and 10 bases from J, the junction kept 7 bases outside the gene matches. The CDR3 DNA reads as TGTGCCAGCAGTGCCTCCGGGACTACAGAGCAGTTCTTC. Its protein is CASSASGTTEQFF.

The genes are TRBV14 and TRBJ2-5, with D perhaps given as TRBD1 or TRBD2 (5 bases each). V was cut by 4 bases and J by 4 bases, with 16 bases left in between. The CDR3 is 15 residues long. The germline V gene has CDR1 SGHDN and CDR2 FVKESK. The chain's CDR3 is CASSLRFGAGETQYF. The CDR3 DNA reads TGTGCCAGCAGCCTACGTTTTGGGGCGGGAGAGACCCAGTACTTC.

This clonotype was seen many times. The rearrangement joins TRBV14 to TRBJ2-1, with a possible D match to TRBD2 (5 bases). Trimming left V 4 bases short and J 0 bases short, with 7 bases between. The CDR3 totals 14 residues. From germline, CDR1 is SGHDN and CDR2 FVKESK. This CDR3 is CASSPTSSYNEQFF. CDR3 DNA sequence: TGTGCCAGCAGCCCCACTAGCTCCTACAATGAGCAGTTCTTC.

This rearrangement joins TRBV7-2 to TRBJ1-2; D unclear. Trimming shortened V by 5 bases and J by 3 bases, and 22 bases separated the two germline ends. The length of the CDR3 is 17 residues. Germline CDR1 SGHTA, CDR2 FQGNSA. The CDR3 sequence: CASSRATPRYIDYGYTF. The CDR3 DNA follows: TGTGCCAGCAGCCGCGCAACACCGAGGTATATCGACTATGGCTACACCTTC. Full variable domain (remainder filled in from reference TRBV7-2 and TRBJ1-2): GAGVSQSPSNKVTEKGKDVELRCDPISGHTALYWYRQSLGQGLEFLIYFQGNSAPDKSGLPSDRFSAERTGGSVSTLTIQRTQQEDSAVYLCASSRATPRYIDYGYTFGSGTRLTVV.

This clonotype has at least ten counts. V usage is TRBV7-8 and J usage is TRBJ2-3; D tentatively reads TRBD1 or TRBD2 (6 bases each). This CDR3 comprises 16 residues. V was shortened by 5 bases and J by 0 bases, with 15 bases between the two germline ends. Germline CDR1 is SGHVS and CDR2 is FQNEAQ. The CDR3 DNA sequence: TGTGCCAGCAGCAATCCCGGGGGCACTAGCACAGATACGCAGTATTTT. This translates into CASSNPGGTSTDTQYF.

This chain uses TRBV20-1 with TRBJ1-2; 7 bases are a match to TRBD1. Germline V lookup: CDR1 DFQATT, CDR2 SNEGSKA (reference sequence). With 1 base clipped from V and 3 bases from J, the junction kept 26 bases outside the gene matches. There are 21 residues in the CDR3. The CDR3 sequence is CSARVRTGESKESNFHYGYTF. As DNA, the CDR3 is TGCAGTGCTAGAGTTCGTACAGGGGAATCGAAGGAATCGAATTTTCACTATGGCTACACCTTC.

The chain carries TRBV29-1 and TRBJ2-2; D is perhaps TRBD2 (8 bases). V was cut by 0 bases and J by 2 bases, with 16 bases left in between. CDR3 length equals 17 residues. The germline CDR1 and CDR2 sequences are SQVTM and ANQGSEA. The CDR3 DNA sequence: TGCAGCGTTGAAGATCGGGAGGGACAGAAAAACACCGGGGAGCTGTTTTTT. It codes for CSVEDREGQKNTGELFF.

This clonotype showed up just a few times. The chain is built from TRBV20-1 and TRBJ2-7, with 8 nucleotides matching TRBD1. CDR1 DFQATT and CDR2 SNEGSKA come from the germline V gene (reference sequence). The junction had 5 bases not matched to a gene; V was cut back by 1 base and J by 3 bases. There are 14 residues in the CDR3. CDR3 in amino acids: CSARALDRGYEQYV. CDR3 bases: TGCAGTGCTAGAGCCCTTGACAGGGGCTACGAGCAGTACGTC.

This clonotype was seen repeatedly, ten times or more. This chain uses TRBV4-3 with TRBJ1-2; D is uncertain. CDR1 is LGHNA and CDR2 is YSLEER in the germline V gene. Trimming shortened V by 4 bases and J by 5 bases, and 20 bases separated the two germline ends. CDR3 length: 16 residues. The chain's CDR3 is CASSPGGFGDSYGYTF. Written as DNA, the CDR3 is TGCGCCAGCAGCCCTGGTGGGTTTGGAGATTCTTATGGCTACACCTTC.